The text below deals with one TCR beta chain. This sample is drawn from a study of blood T cell repertoires in COVID-19. Study information: The origin of the acute and convalescent COVID-19 samples was the United States, Italy and Spain. From T cells, B-cell-depleted T cells, or PBMCs came the material, which was cDNA or gDNA.

Profiled with immunoSEQ multiplex PCR; TCRdb holds only in-frame clones, not every one. Counted here are some 170,000 clones, more than 75% occurring once; the ten biggest clones make up about 8.4%. After removal of 4 bases from V and 12 bases from J, the junction contained 3 bases not matched to a gene. Germline V CDR1 and CDR2: LNHDA, SQIVND (reference sequence). The CDR3 is 13 amino acids. The chain is built from TRBV19 and TRBJ2-1; 13 nucleotides line up with TRBD2. Specimen: peripheral blood. This clonotype originated in a woman in her seventies with acute or convalescent COVID-19. The CDR3 sequence: CASSRTSGSLQFF. Written as DNA, the CDR3 is TGTGCCAGTAGTAGGACTAGCGGGAGTTTGCAGTTCTTC.